This TCR beta chain was documented in a study of OX40 agonist ivuxolimab in advanced cancers. At the level of the study: The dose-escalation cohort had hepatocellular carcinoma, melanoma, renal cell or head and neck cancer. Prior anti-PD-1, anti-PD-L1 or anti-CTLA-4 therapy was allowed; 40% to 50% had some. With a range of roughly 23 to 85, age averaged roughly 61 years, and 70% to 85% were male. Notes on the study in general: Expanded clones tended on average to be more numerous among CD8+ T cells than CD4+.

About this clone itself: Its antigen is undetermined.

Trimming took off 3 bases at V and 1 base at J, with 11 bases between the two ends. Germline CDR1 and CDR2: SGHDN and FVKESK. This CDR3 has 15 amino acids. This table comes from immunoSEQ multiplex PCR, and its TCRdb copy is limited to in-frame clones, with some not included. Here the sample spans around 61,000 clones, approximately 80% being singletons. The J gene is TRBJ2-3, the V gene TRBV14; perhaps TRBD1 as D (5 bases). The clonotype was recovered from an adult with an advanced solid tumor such as melanoma, head and neck, liver or kidney cancer. Specimen: CD4+ or CD8+ T cells sorted from blood, collected in a trial of the OX40 agonist ivuxolimab. CDR3 residues: CASSQWTRGTDTQYF. CDR3 DNA: TGTGCCAGCAGCCAGTGGACAAGGGGCACAGATACGCAGTATTTT.